The 29 T cell receptor beta chains below all came from one sample that was sequenced in a study of T-cell memory formation after mild COVID-19. TCRdb called the 5' RACE reads again in MiXCR, with one record for every CDR3 protein. The sample carries fewer than 650,000 distinct CDR3 sequences, approximately 15% recorded once. The sample taken for sequencing was PBMCs or a T cell subset sorted from them (not recorded which). The receptors shown here come from an adult woman who had mild COVID-19 (a few samples of this study predate the infection). Cell type and time point are not known.

In this sample, this clonotype turned up a few times. This chain connects TRBV10-3 to TRBJ2-1; D unresolved. Per germline, CDR1 ENHRY and CDR2 SYGVKD. This CDR3 region has 18 residues. Trimming removed 0 bases at V and 0 bases at J, with 15 bases between. CDR3 loop: CAISESFARSSSYNEQFF. CDR3 sequence (DNA): TGTGCCATCAGTGAGTCTTTTGCGCGGTCTAGCTCCTACAATGAGCAGTTCTTC.

This clonotype was detected only a few times. The chain recombines TRBV6-5 with TRBJ1-2; no clear D. Germline CDR1 MNHEY, CDR2 SVGAGI. V was shortened by 0 bases and J by 8 bases, with 7 bases between the two germline ends. CDR3 length: 12 amino acids. The CDR3 nucleotides are TGTGCCAGCAGTTACTCGACCGAGGGCTACACCTTC. Amino acid sequence: CASSYSTEGYTF.

There are a few counts of this clonotype. The chain has TRBV7-9 and TRBJ1-4; D is unresolved. With 0 bases removed from V and 7 bases from J, the gap between germline ends came to 15 bases. This CDR3 is 16 amino acids long. Germline CDR1 SEHNR, CDR2 FQNEAQ (reference sequence). The CDR3 coding sequence is TGTGCCAGCAGCTTAGCGTACGACCCCAAGGCTGAAAAACTGTTTTTT. Amino acids: CASSLAYDPKAEKLFF.

CDR3 in amino acids: CASSDWGQINQPQHF. DNA of the CDR3: TGTGCCAGCAGTGACTGGGGACAGATCAATCAGCCCCAGCATTTT. The rearrangement joins TRBV6-1 to TRBJ1-5; TRBD1 aligns across 7 bases. Trimming removed 3 bases from V and 3 bases from J; junction bases left unmatched: 5. Looked up from germline, CDR1 is MNHNS and CDR2 is SASEGT. The CDR3 length is 15 residues.

This clonotype occurred a few times. The chain carries TRBV5-1 and TRBJ2-3; unclear D gene. V was clipped by 3 bases and J by 1 base, with 12 bases between them. Germline V gene data show CDR1 as SGHRS and CDR2 as YFSETQ. The CDR3 is 15 residues long. The CDR3: CASSSSASGTDTQYF. The CDR3 region has the DNA TGCGCCAGCAGCTCCTCCGCAAGCGGCACAGATACGCAGTATTTT.

In its sample, this clonotype was seen a few times. V and J are TRBV5-1 and TRBJ1-2; the match to TRBD1 covers 7 bases. This CDR3 region has 13 residues. CDR1 and CDR2 (germline): SGHRS, YFSETQ. With V trimmed by 1 base and J by 5 bases, 2 bases remained unmatched. The CDR3 is CASSLLQGYGYTF. For the CDR3, the DNA is TGCGCCAGCAGCTTGTTACAGGGGTATGGCTACACCTTC.

CDR3 DNA: TGTGCCAACACAGATACGCAGTATTTT. Its translation is CANTDTQYF. The chain has TRBV6-1 and TRBJ2-3; D gene uncertain. This CDR3 has 9 residues. Germline-derived CDR1 and CDR2 are MNHNS and SASEGT. V was clipped by 10 bases and J by 2 bases, with 1 base between them.

DNA of the CDR3: TGTGCCAGCAGTGTTAGGGCGGAGAACACTGAAGCTTTCTTT. As protein: CASSVRAENTEAFF. The V call is TRBV6-1, the J call TRBJ1-1; no clear D. Trimming stripped 4 bases from V and 1 base from J, with 10 bases between. This CDR3 is built from 14 residues. Germline V gene lookup returns CDR1 MNHNS and CDR2 SASEGT.

The count of this clonotype is one. The chain has TRBV7-9 and TRBJ1-5; D is possibly TRBD1 (5 bases). The CDR3 covers 15 residues. Per the germline V gene, CDR1 is SEHNR and CDR2 is FQNEAQ (reference sequence). With 5 bases removed from V and 1 base from J, the gap between germline ends came to 12 bases. This CDR3 reads CASSTTQGSNQPQHF. CDR3 sequence (DNA): TGTGCCAGCAGCACCACCCAGGGAAGCAATCAGCCCCAGCATTTT.

This clonotype was found a few times. The chain employs TRBV7-2 and TRBJ2-1, with D possibly called TRBD1 or TRBD2 (5 bases each). The CDR3 consists of 15 residues. V was cut by 1 base and J by 4 bases, with 11 bases left in between. CDR1 is SGHTA and CDR2 is FQGNSA in the germline V gene. The CDR3 nucleotides are TGTGCCAGCAGCTTAGTTGGGGGAGCATACAATGAGCAGTTCTTC. It specifies CASSLVGGAYNEQFF.

The chain joins TRBV30 to TRBJ2-7; 8 positions match TRBD2. Trimming removed 3 bases from V and 2 bases from J; junction bases left unmatched: 6. The germline V gene has CDR1 GTSNPN and CDR2 SVGIG (reference sequence). This CDR3 has 14 residues. The CDR3 coding sequence is TGTGCCTGGAGATTAGCGGGGAGGACCTACGAGCAGTACTTC. Its translation: CAWRLAGRTYEQYF.

This chain links TRBV15 with TRBJ2-2; D may correspond to TRBD1 or TRBD2 (6 bases each). This CDR3 is built from 18 residues. Germline lookup yields CDR1 LNHNV and CDR2 YYDKDF (reference sequence). With 2 bases removed from V and 6 bases from J, the gap between germline ends came to 22 bases. CDR3 sequence reads: CATSRLNSGTRGSGELFF. The CDR3 coding sequence is TGTGCCACCAGCAGACTTAACTCCGGGACACGGGGGTCCGGGGAGCTGTTTTTT.

This chain connects TRBV6-4 to TRBJ2-5; D gene unclear. The ends were cut back, 1 base at V and 4 bases at J, with 7 bases in the middle. Per the germline V gene, CDR1 is MRHNA and CDR2 is SNTAGT. CDR3 length: 13 residues. The CDR3: CASSDWAGETQYF. The CDR3 DNA is TGTGCCAGCAGTGACTGGGCAGGAGAGACCCAGTACTTC.

This clonotype was observed a few times. The chain links TRBV12-3 or TRBV12-4 to TRBJ2-5; TRBD2 is a possible D gene (5 bases). The germline V and J ends were trimmed by 6 bases and 3 bases, with 14 bases remaining between them. The CDR3 extends over 14 amino acids. The CDR3 here is CASRLLDPEETQYF. CDR3 in DNA: TGTGCCAGCAGACTACTAGACCCCGAAGAGACCCAGTACTTC.

This chain connects TRBV4-3 to TRBJ2-1; D is undetermined. The V and J ends lost 5 bases and 0 bases respectively, with 11 bases between them. Germline V gene data show CDR1 as LGHNA and CDR2 as YSLEER. This CDR3 has 15 residues. The DNA of the CDR3 is TGCGCCAGCAGCTGGAGTACCTTCTCCTACAATGAGCAGTTCTTC. It translates to CASSWSTFSYNEQFF.

This sequence joins TRBV7-9 and TRBJ2-1, with a tentative D call TRBD2 (6 bases). CDR1 is SEHNR and CDR2 is FQNEAQ in the germline V gene (reference sequence). Trimming took 6 bases from V and 0 from J, leaving 12 bases between them. The CDR3 runs 15 residues. Here the CDR3 DNA reads TGTGCCAGCAGAGGTAGCGGAAGCTCCTACAATGAGCAGTTCTTC. This sequence encodes CASRGSGSSYNEQFF.

CDR3 in DNA: TGTGCCAGCAGCTCGTGGGAGGGGGGGTGGCAGTTCTTC. Protein product: CASSSWEGGWQFF. This sequence joins TRBV11-2 and TRBJ2-1; perhaps TRBD2 as D (7 bases). V lost 4 bases to trimming and J lost 12 bases, with 16 bases between them. The CDR3 extends over 13 amino acids. Looked up from germline, CDR1 is SGHAT and CDR2 is FQNNGV.

The chain recombines TRBV4-3 with TRBJ2-6; no reliable D call. CDR1 and CDR2 from the germline V gene are LGHNA and YSLEER. There are 16 residues in the CDR3. Trimming took 1 base from V and 1 from J, leaving 8 bases between them. The CDR3 DNA reads as TGCGCCAGCAGCCAAGCTACTCCGTCTGGGGCCAACGTCCTGACTTTC. Residues: CASSQATPSGANVLTF.

This clonotype occurred a few times. The chain couples TRBV7-6 to TRBJ2-7; 9 bases align to TRBD2. Trimming removed 5 bases from V and 5 bases from J; junction bases left unmatched: 13. Germline values: CDR1 SGHVS, CDR2 FNYEAQ. The CDR3 runs to 16 residues. The CDR3 sequence: CASSDSRSGLADEQYF. As DNA, the CDR3 is TGTGCCAGCAGCGACAGCCGTTCGGGACTAGCCGACGAGCAGTACTTC.

The rearrangement uses TRBV27 and TRBJ2-7; 9 positions agree with TRBD1. The CDR3 is made up of 15 amino acids. V trimming: 4 bases; J trimming: 6 bases; junction bases outside the gene matches: 10. Germline V gene sequence: CDR1 MNHEY, CDR2 SMNVEV (reference sequence). The CDR3 sequence is CASSSSGTGFVEQYF. The DNA of the CDR3 is TGTGCCAGCAGTTCCTCCGGGACAGGGTTCGTCGAGCAGTACTTC.

The chain employs TRBV20-1 and TRBJ2-1; D is possibly TRBD1 (5 bases). V shed 5 bases and J shed 6 bases, with 8 bases lying between them. The length of the CDR3 is 11 residues. CDR1 is DFQATT, CDR2 SNEGSKA, per germline (reference sequence). CDR3 nucleotide sequence: TGCAGTGCTTGGGGCCGCAATGAGCAGTTCTTC. Translating it yields CSAWGRNEQFF.

In this sample, this clonotype turned up a few times. The DNA of the CDR3 is TGCGCCAGCAGTAGAGGAGGGGACTACGAGCAGTACTTC. Translated, it gives CASSRGGDYEQYF. The chain employs TRBV5-1 and TRBJ2-7; D might be TRBD2 (6 bases). Trimming removed 5 bases from V and 3 bases from J, with 12 bases in between. The CDR3 is 13 residues long. Germline CDR1 reads SGHRS; CDR2 reads YFSETQ.

This clonotype was detected a few times. The V and J genes are TRBV3-1 and TRBJ2-7; 10 positions match TRBD2. From germline, CDR1 is LGHDT and CDR2 YNNKEL (reference sequence). Trimming cost V 1 base and J 4 bases; bases outside gene matches: 4. CDR3 length: 15 amino acids. The CDR3 DNA is TGTGCCAGCAGCCAAGTAGCGGGAGGAGATTACGAGCAGTACTTC. Amino acids: CASSQVAGGDYEQYF.

CDR3 in amino acids: CASSLLGREVVETQYF. Written as DNA, the CDR3 is TGTGCCAGCAGCCTACTAGGTAGGGAGGTCGTGGAGACCCAGTACTTC. This chain joins TRBV7-9 and TRBJ2-5, with D possibly TRBD2 on 6 matching bases. CDR1 is SEHNR and CDR2 is FQNEAQ in the germline V gene (reference sequence). Trimming pared 5 bases from V and 5 bases from J, leaving 21 bases between. The CDR3 spans 16 residues.

This clonotype showed up many times. The chain joins TRBV9 to TRBJ2-2; D unresolved. This CDR3 contains 12 residues. Deletions cut 0 bases from V and 7 bases from J, with 4 bases between. CDR1 is SGDLS, CDR2 YYNGEE, per germline. CDR3 protein: CASSVGGGELFF. CDR3 DNA sequence: TGTGCCAGCAGCGTAGGAGGCGGGGAGCTGTTTTTT.

This clonotype was recorded at least ten times. The V and J genes are TRBV7-2 and TRBJ2-7; 15 nucleotides line up with TRBD2. The ends lost 5 bases at V and 5 bases at J; junction bases unmatched: 7. From germline, CDR1 is SGHTA and CDR2 FQGNSA. CDR3 length equals 16 residues. In DNA, the CDR3 is TGTGCCAGCAGCCGGGGGACTAGCGGGGGGTTCAACGAGCAGTACTTC. Translation gives CASSRGTSGGFNEQYF.

This chain connects TRBV6-5 to TRBJ2-2; D assignment may be TRBD1 or TRBD2 (5 bases each). Germline lookup yields CDR1 MNHEY and CDR2 SVGAGI. The V and J ends lost 4 bases and 5 bases respectively, with 14 bases between them. This CDR3 is built from 15 residues. This CDR3 reads CASSSGGVKTGELFF. CDR3 in DNA: TGTGCCAGCAGTTCTGGGGGAGTAAAGACCGGGGAGCTGTTTTTT.

This clonotype occurred a few times. The genes are TRBV5-6 and TRBJ2-3; TRBD1 aligns across 7 bases. The J segment lost 5 bases and the V segment lost 2 bases, leaving 5 bases of the junction unmatched. This CDR3 spans 14 amino acids. From germline, CDR1 is SGHDT and CDR2 YYEEEE. CDR3 sequence: CASSFGRGLDTQYF. In DNA form, the CDR3 reads TGTGCCAGCAGCTTTGGAAGGGGGCTAGATACGCAGTATTTT.

The rearrangement links TRBV12-3 or TRBV12-4 to TRBJ2-1; 9 nucleotides align to TRBD1. J lost 5 bases, V lost 10 bases, and 15 bases had no gene match. The length of the CDR3 is 16 residues. This CDR3 is CATKPPPGQGNNEQFF. CDR3 sequence (DNA): TGTGCCACCAAACCCCCTCCGGGACAGGGTAACAATGAGCAGTTCTTC.